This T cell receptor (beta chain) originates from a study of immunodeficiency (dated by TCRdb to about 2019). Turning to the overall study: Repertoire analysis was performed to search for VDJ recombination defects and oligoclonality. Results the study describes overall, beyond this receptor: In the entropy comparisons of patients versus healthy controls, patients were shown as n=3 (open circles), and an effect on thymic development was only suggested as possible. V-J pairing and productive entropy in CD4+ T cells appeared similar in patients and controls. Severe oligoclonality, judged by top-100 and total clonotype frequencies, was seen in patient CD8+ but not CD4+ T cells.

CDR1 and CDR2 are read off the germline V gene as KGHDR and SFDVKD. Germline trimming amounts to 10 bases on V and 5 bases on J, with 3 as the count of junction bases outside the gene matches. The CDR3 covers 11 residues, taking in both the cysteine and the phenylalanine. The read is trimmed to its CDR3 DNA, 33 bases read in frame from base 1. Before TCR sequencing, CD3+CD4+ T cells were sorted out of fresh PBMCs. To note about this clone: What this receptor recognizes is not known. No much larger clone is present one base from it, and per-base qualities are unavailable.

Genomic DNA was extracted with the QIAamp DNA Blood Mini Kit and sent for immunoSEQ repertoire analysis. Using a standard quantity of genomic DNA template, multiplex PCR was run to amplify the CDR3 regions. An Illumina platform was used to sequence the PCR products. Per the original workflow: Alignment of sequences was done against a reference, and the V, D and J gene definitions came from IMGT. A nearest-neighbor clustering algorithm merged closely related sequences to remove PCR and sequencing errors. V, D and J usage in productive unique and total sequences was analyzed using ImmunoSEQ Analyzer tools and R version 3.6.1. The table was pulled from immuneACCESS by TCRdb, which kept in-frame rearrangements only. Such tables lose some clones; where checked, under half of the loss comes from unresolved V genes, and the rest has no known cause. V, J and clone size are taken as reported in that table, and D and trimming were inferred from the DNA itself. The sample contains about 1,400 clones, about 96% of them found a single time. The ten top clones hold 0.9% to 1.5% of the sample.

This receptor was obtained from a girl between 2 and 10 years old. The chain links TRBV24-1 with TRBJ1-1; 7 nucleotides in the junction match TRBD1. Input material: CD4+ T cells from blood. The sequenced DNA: TGTGCCACATCACAGGGGACTGAAGCTTTCTTT. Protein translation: CATSQGTEAFF.